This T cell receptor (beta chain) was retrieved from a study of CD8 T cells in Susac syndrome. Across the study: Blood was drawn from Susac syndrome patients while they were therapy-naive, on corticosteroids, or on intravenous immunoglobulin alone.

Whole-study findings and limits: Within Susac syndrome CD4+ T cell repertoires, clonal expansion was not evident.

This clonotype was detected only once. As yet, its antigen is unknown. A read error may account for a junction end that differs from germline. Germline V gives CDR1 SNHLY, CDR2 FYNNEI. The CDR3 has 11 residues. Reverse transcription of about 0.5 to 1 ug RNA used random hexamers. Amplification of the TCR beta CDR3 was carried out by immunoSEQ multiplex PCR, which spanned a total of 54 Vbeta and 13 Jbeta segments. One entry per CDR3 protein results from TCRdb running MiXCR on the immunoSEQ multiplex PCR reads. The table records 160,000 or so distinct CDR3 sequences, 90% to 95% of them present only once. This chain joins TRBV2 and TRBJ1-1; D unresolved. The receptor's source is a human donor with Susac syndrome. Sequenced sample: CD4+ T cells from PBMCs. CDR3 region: CASREGPEAFF. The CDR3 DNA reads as TGTGCCAGCAGGGAAGGACCAGAAGCTTTCTTT.